One and the same sample provided the 32 T cell receptor beta chains below, sequenced in a study of T cells in Graves' hyperthyroidism and ophthalmopathy. Regions amplified from RNA transcripts were the TCR beta CDR3 regions. The primer set for the first-round RT-PCR of the TCR CDR3 was HTBI. TCRdb itself ran the multiplex PCR reads through MiXCR, one entry per CDR3 protein. The sample has fewer than 900,000 distinct CDR3 sequences; approximately 16% are singletons. Sample: blood. Receptors originate from a man younger than 35 with Graves' hyperthyroidism.

J is TRBJ1-5 and V is TRBV28; no reliable D call. The CDR3 is 14 residues long. Per germline, CDR1 MDHEN and CDR2 SYDVKM. Trimming removed 2 bases at V and 7 bases at J, with 12 bases between. The CDR3 sequence: CASSLIGQVQPQHF. The DNA for the CDR3 is TGTGCCAGCAGTTTAATAGGCCAAGTCCAGCCCCAGCATTTT.

The V and J genes are TRBV28 and TRBJ2-7, with 8 bases fitting TRBD1. CDR1 is MDHEN, CDR2 SYDVKM, per germline. This CDR3 is built from 18 residues. Losses at the gene ends were 2 bases for V and 3 bases for J; bases not matched to a gene: 15. In nucleotides, the CDR3 is TGTGCCAGCAGTTTACGGACAGGGCCCATTTCACTTGGCTACGAGCAGTACTTC. Its translation is CASSLRTGPISLGYEQYF. Variable domain in full (rest from reference TRBV28 and TRBJ2-7): DVKVTQSSRYLVKRTGEKVFLECVQDMDHENMFWYRQDPGLGLRLIYFSYDVKMKEKGDIPEGYSVSREKKERFSLILESASTNQTSMYLCASSLRTGPISLGYEQYFGPGTRLTVT.

The rearrangement uses TRBV12-3 or TRBV12-4 and TRBJ2-7, with a tentative D call TRBD2 (5 bases). The V end was cut by 0 bases, the J end by 7 bases, with 10 bases between. The CDR3 loop spans 13 amino acids. As DNA, the CDR3 is TGTGCCAGCAGTTTAGCGATAGCGCAAGAGCAGTACTTC. The encoded protein is CASSLAIAQEQYF.

Ten or more counts support this clonotype. The J gene is TRBJ2-1, the V gene TRBV28; TRBD1 aligns across 7 bases. CDR1 and CDR2 from the germline V gene are MDHEN and SYDVKM. This CDR3 has 14 amino acids. V trimming: 7 bases; J trimming: 7 bases; junction bases outside the gene matches: 10. This CDR3 is CASTLTGLGNEQFF. The DNA for the CDR3 is TGTGCCAGCACCTTGACAGGGCTGGGGAATGAGCAGTTCTTC.

The chain joins TRBV20-1 to TRBJ2-7; D is undetermined. CDR1 is DFQATT and CDR2 is SNEGSKA in the germline V gene (reference sequence). There are 14 residues in the CDR3. Trimming removed 3 bases at V and 3 bases at J, with 15 bases between. CDR3 protein: CSASGVQENYEQYF. CDR3 DNA: TGCAGTGCTAGTGGCGTCCAGGAAAACTACGAGCAGTACTTC.

This clonotype occurred a few times. The chain is built from TRBV19 and TRBJ1-5; 7 bases fit TRBD1. Germline-derived CDR1 and CDR2 are LNHDA and SQIVND (reference sequence). The CDR3 has 17 residues. The V segment lost 7 bases and the J segment 0 bases; nucleotides outside the gene matches: 12. The CDR3 DNA is TGTGCCAGTAACCACGCCGGGACAGTCTATAGCAATCAGCCCCAGCATTTT. Its translation is CASNHAGTVYSNQPQHF.

This clonotype has ten or more counts. The J gene is TRBJ2-7, the V gene TRBV28; D possibly corresponds to TRBD1 (6 bases). Trimming stripped 3 bases from V and 7 bases from J, with 19 bases between. Germline values: CDR1 MDHEN, CDR2 SYDVKM. CDR3 length: 15 amino acids. CDR3 amino acids: CASSFRATGRGEQYF. CDR3 coding DNA: TGTGCCAGCAGTTTTAGAGCGACAGGAAGAGGGGAGCAGTACTTC.

The chain has TRBV20-1 and TRBJ2-7, with D perhaps matching TRBD1 (5 bases). The CDR3 consists of 13 residues. V was trimmed by 5 bases and J by 0 bases, leaving 11 bases between them. Germline CDR1 DFQATT, CDR2 SNEGSKA (reference sequence). In nucleotides, the CDR3 is TGCAGTGCTGTGCGACAGAGCTCCTACGAGCAGTACTTC. This translates into CSAVRQSSYEQYF.

V and J are TRBV29-1 and TRBJ1-6, with D possibly being TRBD1 (6 bases). Germline V gene data show CDR1 as SQVTM and CDR2 as ANQGSEA. Trimming took 7 bases from V and 8 from J, leaving 15 bases between them. CDR3 length: 13 residues. The CDR3 here is CSAQGSADSPLHF. The CDR3, as DNA: TGCAGCGCACAGGGTTCAGCGGATTCACCCCTCCACTTT.

This clonotype was counted between two and nine times. Written as DNA, the CDR3 is TGTGCCAGCAGCCCTCGGCGGGCCAACGTCCTGACTTTC. Translation: CASSPRRANVLTF. J is TRBJ2-6 and V is TRBV6-2 or TRBV6-3; D is uncertain. V shed 6 bases and J shed 5 bases, with 8 bases lying between them. This CDR3 spans 13 amino acids. Germline CDR1 reads MNHEY; CDR2 reads SVGEGT.

This clonotype has a count of ten or more. The V and J genes are TRBV20-1 and TRBJ2-3; D not resolved. Germline V lookup: CDR1 DFQATT, CDR2 SNEGSKA (reference sequence). There are 15 residues in the CDR3. V was clipped by 2 bases and J by 0 bases, with 12 bases between them. The CDR3 nucleotides are TGCAGTGCTAGACCGATAGAAACTAGCACAGATACGCAGTATTTT. This encodes CSARPIETSTDTQYF.

This clonotype has more than one count but fewer than ten. This sequence joins TRBV11-2 and TRBJ2-3; D remains unclear. Germline CDR1 and CDR2: SGHAT and FQNNGV. Trimming cost V 5 bases and J 6 bases, with 24 bases left between them. The CDR3 has 17 amino acids. The CDR3 DNA reads as TGTGCCAGCAGCCCCCGTAATCCCCCCCACCGAGACGATACGCAGTATTTT. It encodes CASSPRNPPHRDDTQYF.

This clonotype was seen ten or more times. The rearrangement joins TRBV11-3 to TRBJ2-2; TRBD2 matches 7 bases. Germline loops: CDR1 SGHNT, CDR2 YENEEA. The CDR3 contains 18 residues. V was clipped by 5 bases and J by 6 bases; unmatched bases: 18. The CDR3 spells CASSAVFSFGGSAGELFF. DNA for the CDR3: TGTGCCAGCAGCGCAGTATTTAGCTTCGGCGGGAGTGCCGGGGAGCTGTTTTTT. Complete variable domain (other parts from reference TRBV11-3 and TRBJ2-2): EAGVVQSPRYKIIEKKQPVAFWCNPISGHNTLYWYLQNLGQGPELLIRYENEEAVDDSQLPKDRFSAERLKGVDSTLKIQPAELGDSAVYLCASSAVFSFGGSAGELFFGEGSRLTVL.

This clonotype was observed a few times. J is TRBJ2-7 and V is TRBV4-1; 9 positions agree with TRBD1. CDR3 size: 16 residues. Germline CDR1 reads MGHRA; CDR2 reads YSYEKL. The J segment lost 5 bases and the V segment lost 5 bases, leaving 13 bases of the junction unmatched. The CDR3 coding sequence is TGCGCCAGCAGCACCCCACGACAGGGGGGCCAAGACGAGCAGTACTTC. Protein: CASSTPRQGGQDEQYF.

This clonotype was counted ten times or more. The chain combines TRBV7-3 with TRBJ2-5; 9 bases fit TRBD2. This CDR3 comprises 16 residues. V shed 5 bases, J shed 1 base, and the junction held 8 bases outside the gene matches. CDR1 is SGHTA, CDR2 FQGTGA, per germline. As DNA, the CDR3 is TGTGCCAGCAGCCCCGGACTAGCGATAACCCAAGAGACCCAGTACTTC. Translation: CASSPGLAITQETQYF. Looking up the rest from reference TRBV7-3 and TRBJ2-5 gives the full variable domain: GAGVSQTPSNKVTEKGKYVELRCDPISGHTALYWYRQSLGQGPEFLIYFQGTGAADDSGLPNDRFFAVRPEGSVSTLKIQRTERGDSAVYLCASSPGLAITQETQYFGPGTRLLVL.

This clonotype was found many times. CDR3 bases: TGTGCCAGCTCCCGGGGACAGCAAGAGACCCAGTACTTC. Translating it yields CASSRGQQETQYF. This chain joins TRBV18 and TRBJ2-5, with 7 nucleotides matching TRBD1. The germline CDR1 and CDR2 sequences are KGHSH and LQKENI. The CDR3 totals 13 residues. Losses at the gene ends were 6 bases for V and 2 bases for J; bases not matched to a gene: 3.

This clonotype was seen ten or more times. This chain joins TRBV12-3 or TRBV12-4 and TRBJ1-2; no clear D gene. The CDR3 extends over 15 amino acids. The V end was cut by 2 bases, the J end by 1 base, with 11 bases between. The CDR3 is CASSLSLGSNYGYTF. The CDR3 DNA follows: TGTGCCAGCAGTTTAAGTCTGGGCAGTAACTATGGCTACACCTTC.

The rearrangement links TRBV20-1 to TRBJ2-5; D may be TRBD2 (6 bases). Germline CDR1 DFQATT, CDR2 SNEGSKA (reference sequence). V lost 4 bases, J lost 1 base, and 16 bases lay in between. The CDR3 is 15 amino acids. In DNA form, the CDR3 reads TGCAGTGCTACCCGCGAGCGGGCCTCCCAAGAGACCCAGTACTTC. Its translation is CSATRERASQETQYF.

This clonotype has at least ten counts. The chain is built from TRBV29-1 and TRBJ2-1, with 7 bases lining up with TRBD2. The CDR3 has 12 amino acids. Germline V gene data show CDR1 as SQVTM and CDR2 as ANQGSEA. V was pared by 8 bases and J by 10 bases, with 11 bases of the junction left unmatched. CDR3 DNA: TGCAGCTCCGGGAGGAGAGCGGCGGAGCAGTTCTTC. Translation: CSSGRRAAEQFF.

The chain employs TRBV2 and TRBJ2-7; 10 nucleotides line up with TRBD1. The DNA end lines up better with TRBJ2-1; the J call may be wrong. The CDR3 contains 14 residues. Germline V lookup: CDR1 SNHLY, CDR2 FYNNEI. The CDR3 DNA sequence: TGTGCCAGCCGCCGGGACAGGGGTTCCTACGAGCAGTTCTTC. Translation: CASRRDRGSYEQFF.

This clonotype has at least ten counts. The rearrangement uses TRBV2 and TRBJ2-3, with D perhaps matching TRBD1 (6 bases). From germline, CDR1 is SNHLY and CDR2 FYNNEI. This CDR3 is 14 amino acids long. Between the trimmed V and J ends, which lost 5 bases and 0 bases, there was a span of 9 bases. CDR3 in amino acids: CASSSGASTDTQYF. The CDR3 coding sequence is TGTGCCAGCAGTTCAGGGGCTAGCACAGATACGCAGTATTTT.

This sequence joins TRBV6-1 and TRBJ1-4; D is unclear. The CDR3 runs to 11 residues. The germline V gene has CDR1 MNHNS and CDR2 SASEGT. V was pared by 2 bases and J by 8 bases, with 3 bases between. The CDR3 spells CASSELEKLFF. The CDR3 DNA sequence: TGTGCCAGCAGTGAATTGGAAAAACTGTTTTTT.

This clonotype turned up a few times. The chain joins TRBV12-3 or TRBV12-4 to TRBJ2-2; no clear D. CDR3 length equals 12 residues. Deletions cut 3 bases from V and 7 bases from J, with 6 bases between. CDR3 coding DNA: TGTGCCAGCAGTTTGAGACACGGGGAGCTGTTTTTT. It codes for CASSLRHGELFF.

This chain joins TRBV6-1 and TRBJ2-7; 7 bases line up with TRBD2. With 6 bases clipped from V and 7 bases from J, the junction kept 12 bases outside the gene matches. There are 14 residues in the CDR3. CDR1 is MNHNS, CDR2 SASEGT, per germline. CDR3 loop: CASRPVREGREQYF. The CDR3 DNA follows: TGTGCCAGCAGGCCTGTGAGGGAGGGCCGTGAGCAGTACTTC.

The rearrangement links TRBV3-1 to TRBJ2-5, with D unclear. In germline, CDR1 is LGHDT, CDR2 YNNKEL (reference sequence). The ends were cut back, 2 bases at V and 2 bases at J, with 9 bases in the middle. The CDR3 sequence is 14 residues long. The DNA for the CDR3 is TGTGCCAGCAGCCAAACGTTATCGCAAGAGACCCAGTACTTC. This translates into CASSQTLSQETQYF.

This clonotype was detected many times. The chain is built from TRBV7-6 and TRBJ2-5; TRBD2 agrees at 8 bases. V lost 2 bases, J lost 5 bases, and 10 bases stayed unmatched. The CDR3 length is 16 residues. CDR1 SGHVS and CDR2 FNYEAQ come from the germline V gene. CDR3 nucleotides: TGTGCCAGCAGCTTAAATGGGCTAGCGGGCAGGGAGACCCAGTACTTC. Its protein is CASSLNGLAGRETQYF. The variable domain in full, completed from reference TRBV7-6 and TRBJ2-5, reads GAGVSQSPRYKVTKRGQDVALRCDPISGHVSLYWYRQALGQGPEFLTYFNYEAQQDKSGLPNDRFSAERPEGSISTLTIQRTEQRDSAMYRCASSLNGLAGRETQYFGPGTRLLVL.

The table lists this clonotype with a few counts. The chain employs TRBV20-1 and TRBJ1-2; D is possibly TRBD1 (5 bases). The V end lost 3 bases, the J end lost 5 bases, and 16 bases lay between the germline ends. This CDR3 is built from 14 residues. In germline, CDR1 is DFQATT, CDR2 SNEGSKA (reference sequence). Here the CDR3 DNA reads TGCAGTGCTAGGGAACAGGCCCTCTCTTATGGCTACACCTTC. This codes for CSAREQALSYGYTF.

The CDR3 sequence: CASSLVGLAASGQYF. In DNA form, the CDR3 reads TGCGCCAGCAGCTTGGTAGGACTAGCGGCCTCCGGGCAGTACTTC. The rearrangement joins TRBV5-1 to TRBJ2-7, with 10 bases identical to TRBD2. The trim removed 0 bases at V and 9 bases at J, leaving 9 bases unmatched. The CDR3 has 15 residues. Looked up from germline, CDR1 is SGHRS and CDR2 is YFSETQ.

The table lists this clonotype with many counts. The chain carries TRBV28 and TRBJ2-7; 8 bases map to TRBD1. CDR1 and CDR2 from the germline V gene are MDHEN and SYDVKM. This CDR3 spans 15 amino acids. The J segment lost 1 base and the V segment lost 3 bases, leaving 5 bases of the junction unmatched. CDR3 DNA sequence: TGTGCCAGCAGTTTCGTCGGACAGGGATCCTACGAGCAGTACTTC. Translation: CASSFVGQGSYEQYF.

This clonotype has more than one count but fewer than ten. CDR3 sequence reads: CAWAEQAETQYF. CDR3 nucleotide sequence: TGTGCCTGGGCTGAACAGGCTGAGACCCAGTACTTC. The V gene is TRBV30, the J gene TRBJ2-5; D perhaps matches TRBD1 (5 bases). This CDR3 comprises 12 residues. CDR1 GTSNPN and CDR2 SVGIG come from the germline V gene (reference sequence). V was shortened by 5 bases and J by 5 bases, with 12 bases between the two germline ends.

This clonotype was found a few times. V gene TRBV6-4 combines with J gene TRBJ2-5; tentatively, D is TRBD2 (5 bases). Trimming left V 8 bases short and J 6 bases short, with 16 bases between. The germline gives CDR1 MRHNA, CDR2 SNTAGT. CDR3 size: 13 residues. In nucleotides, the CDR3 is TGTGCCAGCCTTGGCCTGCGGGTCAAGACCCAGTACTTC. Translating it yields CASLGLRVKTQYF.

The V and J genes are TRBV30 and TRBJ2-7, with D perhaps matching TRBD1 (5 bases). V gave up 3 bases and J gave up 2 bases, with 14 bases separating them. CDR3 length equals 14 residues. Germline CDR1 reads GTSNPN; CDR2 reads SVGIG (reference sequence). The CDR3 DNA reads TGTGCCTGGAGGACGTTGGCAGGGACCTACGAGCAGTACTTC. Protein sequence: CAWRTLAGTYEQYF.